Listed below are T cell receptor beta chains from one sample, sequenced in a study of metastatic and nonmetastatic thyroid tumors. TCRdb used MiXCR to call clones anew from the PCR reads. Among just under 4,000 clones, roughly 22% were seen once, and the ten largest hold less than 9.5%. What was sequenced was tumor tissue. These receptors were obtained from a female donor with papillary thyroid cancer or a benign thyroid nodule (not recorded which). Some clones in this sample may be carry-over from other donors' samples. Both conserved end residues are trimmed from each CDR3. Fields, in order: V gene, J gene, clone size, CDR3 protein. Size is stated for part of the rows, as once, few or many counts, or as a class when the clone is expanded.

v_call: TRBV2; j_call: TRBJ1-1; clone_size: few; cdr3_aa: ASRQDQNTEAF
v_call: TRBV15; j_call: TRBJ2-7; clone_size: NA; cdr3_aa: ATSRGSAGGNEQY
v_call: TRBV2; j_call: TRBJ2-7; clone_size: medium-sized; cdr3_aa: ASSHRAGGYEQY
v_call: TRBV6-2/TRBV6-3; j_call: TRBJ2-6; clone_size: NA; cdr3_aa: ASSPVTGGSSGANVLT
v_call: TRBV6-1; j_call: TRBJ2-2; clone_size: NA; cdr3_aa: ASRHDSGRNGELF
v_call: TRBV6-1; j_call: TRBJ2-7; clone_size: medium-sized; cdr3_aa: ASIGEVPEQY
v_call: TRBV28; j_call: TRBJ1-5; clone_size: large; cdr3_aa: ASSPGGNQPQH
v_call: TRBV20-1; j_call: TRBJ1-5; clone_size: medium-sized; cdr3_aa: SAAEGGGTQPQH
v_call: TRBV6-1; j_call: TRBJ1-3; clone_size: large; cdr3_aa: ASGLQGSGDTIY
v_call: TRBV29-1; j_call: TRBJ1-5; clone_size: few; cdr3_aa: SVGQPGQPQH